Listed below are T cell receptor beta chains from one sample, sequenced in a study of cytomegalovirus exposure and HLA in healthy donors. Sequenced by immunoSEQ multiplex PCR; TCRdb stores in-frame clones only, minus some. The table includes more than 120,000 clones, around 80% detected once. The sequencing sample was made of PBMCs. The receptor set was obtained from a woman aged 30 to 39 in good health and CMV-seronegative. CDR3s include the opening cysteine and the closing phenylalanine or tryptophan. The D gene is left open where the match is weak. Clone size is given for some rows only: seen once, a few or many times, or a class if the clone is expanded.

TGTGCCAGCAGTGAATATAGCGGGGTGGGGGGGTACGAGCAGTACTTC | CASSEYSGVGGYEQYF | - | TRBJ2-7 | TRBD2 | TRBV6-1
TGTGCCAGCAGTAGCAGACAGGTATATAATGAAAAACTGTTTTTT | CASSSRQVYNEKLFF | - | TRBJ1-4 | - | TRBV28
TGTGCCAGCAGACCGGGGGGGGGTGAAAAACTGTTTTTT | CASRPGGGEKLFF | few | TRBJ1-4 | - | TRBV6-5
TGTGCCAGCAGTCTAAGCGTCAACGAAAAACTGTTTTTT | CASSLSVNEKLFF | - | TRBJ1-4 | - | TRBV7-9
TGTGCCAGCAGACCTTTCGGGAGACAGTACGAGCAGTACTTC | CASRPFGRQYEQYF | - | TRBJ2-7 | - | TRBV28
TGCGCCAGCAGTGACAGATTCCCTGGGGCCAACGTCCTGACTTTC | CASSDRFPGANVLTF | few | TRBJ2-6 | - | TRBV10-2
TGTGCCAGCTCACCATTTGAAGGGAGGTCAGATACGCAGTATTTT | CASSPFEGRSDTQYF | once | TRBJ2-3 | - | TRBV18
TGTGCCAGCAGCTTGATAGGGGGCCCGAACACCGGGGAGCTGTTTTTT | CASSLIGGPNTGELFF | - | TRBJ2-2 | TRBD1 | TRBV5-6
TGTGCCAGCAGTGTGACAAGGGGCAGCCAAGAGACCCAGTACTTC | CASSVTRGSQETQYF | few | TRBJ2-5 | - | TRBV6-1
TGTGCCAGCAGTACCGTGGACAGGGCAGAGACCCAGTACTTC | CASSTVDRAETQYF | - | TRBJ2-5 | TRBD1 | TRBV28
TGTGCCAGCAGCCTTACTCGGCTAGCGGGTAGCACAGATACGCAGTATTTT | CASSLTRLAGSTDTQYF | - | TRBJ2-3 | TRBD2 | TRBV7-3
TGCGCCAGCAGCTTGGTGGCAGAAGCCTACGAGCAGTACTTC | CASSLVAEAYEQYF | - | TRBJ2-7 | - | TRBV5-1
TGCGCCAGCAGCCACGGGGACTCCTCCTACGAGCAGTACTTC | CASSHGDSSYEQYF | few | TRBJ2-7 | - | TRBV4-1
TGTGCCGGGGGGGCGAAAGGAAACACCATATATTTT | CAGGAKGNTIYF | few | TRBJ1-3 | - | TRBV27
TGTGCCAGCAGCGTCGGGACAGAGAATTCACCCCTCCACTTT | CASSVGTENSPLHF | - | TRBJ1-6 | TRBD1 | TRBV9
TGTGCCAGCCGCTGGCGGAATGTCATAGGGGAGCTGTTTTTT | CASRWRNVIGELFF | - | TRBJ2-2 | - | TRBV28
TGTGCCAGCAGCCCCTCCTTTAGCGGGACCTCCTACGAGCAGTACTTC | CASSPSFSGTSYEQYF | - | TRBJ2-7 | TRBD2 | TRBV4-2
TGTGCCAGTAGTATAAACAGGGGAGCTAACTATGGCTACACCTTC | CASSINRGANYGYTF | - | TRBJ1-2 | TRBD1 | TRBV19
TGTGCCAGCTCTCCTGAAAGGACAGGGGGCTCCTACGAGCAGTACTTC | CASSPERTGGSYEQYF | - | TRBJ2-7 | TRBD1 | TRBV18
TGTGCCAGTAGTATTGGGACAAGGAATTACAATGAGCAGTTCTTC | CASSIGTRNYNEQFF | - | TRBJ2-1 | - | TRBV19
TGTGCCAGCAGCACCAGACAGGGGTACGGGGCCAACGTCCTGACTTTC | CASSTRQGYGANVLTF | - | TRBJ2-6 | TRBD1 | TRBV7-3
TGCGCCAGCAGCTCGACAGGCCTCCTCTATAATTCACCCCTCCACTTT | CASSSTGLLYNSPLHF | - | TRBJ1-6 | - | TRBV5-1
TGTGCCAGCAGTTTATACACCTCCTACGAGCAGTACTTC | CASSLYTSYEQYF | - | TRBJ2-7 | - | TRBV27
TGTGCCAGCAGCTCCGTCTGGGACAGGTTTTGGGACACCATATATTTT | CASSSVWDRFWDTIYF | - | TRBJ1-3 | TRBD1 | TRBV14
TGTGCCAGCAACCCGACTAGCGGGAGTGGCGAGCAGTACTTC | CASNPTSGSGEQYF | - | TRBJ2-7 | TRBD2 | TRBV6-1
TGCGCCAGCAGTAATTTGGACAGGGTGGGTGGCTACACCTTC | CASSNLDRVGGYTF | - | TRBJ1-2 | TRBD1 | TRBV5-1
TGTGCCAGCAGCTTAGCGCCTCAGTTTGAAGCTTTCTTT | CASSLAPQFEAFF | - | TRBJ1-1 | - | TRBV7-8
TGTGCCAGCAGCTTGGCCTTACTGGACAGTATGAACACTGAAGCTTTCTTT | CASSLALLDSMNTEAFF | few | TRBJ1-1 | - | TRBV5-6
TGTGCCAGTAGTATCGGGCAGGGGGCCAATCAGCCCCAGCATTTT | CASSIGQGANQPQHF | - | TRBJ1-5 | TRBD1 | TRBV19
TGTGCCAGCAGTAGGTCCGGGACAGCCAACAATGAGCAGTTCTTC | CASSRSGTANNEQFF | - | TRBJ2-1 | TRBD1 | TRBV6-5
TGTGCCAGCAGCCAGGACACCTACGAGCAGTACTTC | CASSQDTYEQYF | - | TRBJ2-7 | - | TRBV4-2
TGTGCCAGCAGCTGGGGGACTAAGCCGGAGACCCAGTACTTC | CASSWGTKPETQYF | - | TRBJ2-5 | TRBD2 | TRBV5-4
TGTGCCAGCTCACCACCGGGGCGAGGGGGCTTGGATCAGCCCCAGCATTTT | CASSPPGRGGLDQPQHF | - | TRBJ1-5 | TRBD1 | TRBV18
TGCGCCACCCTCTCGGCAGATACGCAGTATTTT | CATLSADTQYF | few | TRBJ2-3 | - | TRBV10-2
TGTGCCAGCAGTCTGACAGGGGGCTCCTACGAGCAGTACTTC | CASSLTGGSYEQYF | - | TRBJ2-7 | TRBD1 | TRBV2
TGCGCCAGCAGCCAGGCGCCGGACAATCAGCCCCAGCATTTT | CASSQAPDNQPQHF | few | TRBJ1-5 | - | TRBV5-1
TGTGCCAGCAGTAGACAGGAATGGGAGACCCAGTACTTC | CASSRQEWETQYF | once | TRBJ2-5 | - | TRBV10-3
TGTGCCAGCAGCCAGGGGCAGCTGAATCAGCCCCAGCATTTT | CASSQGQLNQPQHF | once | TRBJ1-5 | - | TRBV7-9
TGTGCCAGCCTCCGGGTCTTTAATGAAAAACTGTTTTTT | CASLRVFNEKLFF | - | TRBJ1-4 | - | TRBV6-5
TGTGCCAGTACACTGAGCCCGGGACAGGGTCCGGAGACCCAGTACTTC | CASTLSPGQGPETQYF | once | TRBJ2-5 | TRBD1 | TRBV19
TGTGCCAGCAGCCCGAGCGGACTATACAATGAGCAGTTCTTC | CASSPSGLYNEQFF | - | TRBJ2-1 | - | TRBV9
TGCGCCAGCAGCCAAGATGGGGGGGCCCTCGGGGAGCAGTACTTC | CASSQDGGALGEQYF | - | TRBJ2-7 | - | TRBV4-1
TGTGCCAGCAAACCCCGCACGCTCGGGGAAGCAAACACTGGAGCTTTCTTT | CASKPRTLGEANTGAFF | - | TRBJ1-1 | - | TRBV7-9
TGTGCCAGCAGCGAGGGGGACAGCCCTAATCTATTCTATGGCTACACCTTC | CASSEGDSPNLFYGYTF | - | TRBJ1-2 | TRBD1 | TRBV7-3
TGCGCCAGCAGTGAGTTCACACTAGGCCAGCCCCAGCATTTT | CASSEFTLGQPQHF | - | TRBJ1-5 | - | TRBV10-2
TGTGCCAGCACCCTGCGGACAGGACGGGACATTCAGTACTTC | CASTLRTGRDIQYF | - | TRBJ2-4 | TRBD1 | TRBV28
TGCGCCAGCAGCCGGACCCTAACAGGGGGCGCCAACATTCAGTACTTC | CASSRTLTGGANIQYF | - | TRBJ2-4 | TRBD1 | TRBV4-3
TGCGCCAGCAGGGCTGGACTAGCTGGCCCTTACGAGCAGTACTTC | CASRAGLAGPYEQYF | few | TRBJ2-7 | TRBD2 | TRBV5-1